Below, one TCR beta chain is given with its context. The antigen is undetermined. CD4+ T cells from unexposed donors were obtained before the COVID-19 pandemic (2011-2018). Isolation of CD4+ T cells took place after about eleven days in culture. V shed 2 bases and J shed 1 base, with 12 bases lying between them. This CDR3 has 14 residues. CDR1 GTSNPN and CDR2 SVGIG come from the germline V gene (reference sequence). The entry originates in a study of CD4 T cells in relation to SARS-CoV-2 and coronaviruses. Profiling relied on immunoSEQ multiplex PCR, and the TCRdb table lists in-frame clones only, not all of them. The sample yields under 25,000 clones, roughly 80% seen once.

Sequenced material: CD4+ T cells from PBMCs, cultured in vitro. The source is a human donor in good health. The chain joins TRBV30 to TRBJ2-7; D is tentatively TRBD1 or TRBD2 (6 bases each). CDR3 protein: CAWSFGGASYEQYF. CDR3 nucleotides: TGTGCCTGGAGTTTCGGGGGCGCTTCCTACGAGCAGTACTTC.